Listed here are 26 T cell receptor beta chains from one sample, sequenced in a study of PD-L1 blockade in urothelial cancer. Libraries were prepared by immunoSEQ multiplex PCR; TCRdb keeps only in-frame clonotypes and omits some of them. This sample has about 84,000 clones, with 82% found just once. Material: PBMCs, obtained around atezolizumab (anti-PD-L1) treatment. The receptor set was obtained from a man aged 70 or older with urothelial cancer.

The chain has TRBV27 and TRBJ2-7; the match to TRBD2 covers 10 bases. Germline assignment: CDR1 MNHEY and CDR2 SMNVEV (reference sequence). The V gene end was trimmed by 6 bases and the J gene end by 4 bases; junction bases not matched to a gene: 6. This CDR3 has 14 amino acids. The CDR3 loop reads CASRKREGHYEQYF. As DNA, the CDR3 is TGTGCCAGCAGGAAGCGGGAGGGCCATTACGAGCAGTACTTC.

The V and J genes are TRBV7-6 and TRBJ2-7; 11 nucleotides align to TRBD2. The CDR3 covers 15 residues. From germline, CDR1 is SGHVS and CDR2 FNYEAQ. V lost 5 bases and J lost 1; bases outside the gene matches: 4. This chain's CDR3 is CASSHTSGSSYEQYF. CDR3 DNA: TGTGCCAGCAGCCATACTAGCGGGAGTTCCTACGAGCAGTACTTC.

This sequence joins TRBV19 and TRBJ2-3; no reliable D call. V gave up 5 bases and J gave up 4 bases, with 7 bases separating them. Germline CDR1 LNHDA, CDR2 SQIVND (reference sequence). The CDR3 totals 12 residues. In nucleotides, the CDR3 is TGTGCCAGTAGTGAGCGCCCAGATACGCAGTATTTT. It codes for CASSERPDTQYF.

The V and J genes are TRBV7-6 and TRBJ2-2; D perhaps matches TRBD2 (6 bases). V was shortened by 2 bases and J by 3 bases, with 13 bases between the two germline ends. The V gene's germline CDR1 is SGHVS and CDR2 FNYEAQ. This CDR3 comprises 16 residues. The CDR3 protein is CASSLLGGGDTGELFF. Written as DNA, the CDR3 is TGTGCCAGCAGCTTACTGGGAGGCGGGGACACCGGGGAGCTGTTTTTT.

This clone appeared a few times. The CDR3 nucleotides read TGTGCCTGGAGATCTCGACAGGTCACTAATGAAAAACTGTTTTTT. Translating it yields CAWRSRQVTNEKLFF. The V and J genes are TRBV30 and TRBJ1-4; D is possibly TRBD1 (6 bases). V dropped 3 bases and J dropped 2 bases, with 13 bases sitting between them. Germline assignment: CDR1 GTSNPN and CDR2 SVGIG (reference sequence). The CDR3 has 15 amino acids.

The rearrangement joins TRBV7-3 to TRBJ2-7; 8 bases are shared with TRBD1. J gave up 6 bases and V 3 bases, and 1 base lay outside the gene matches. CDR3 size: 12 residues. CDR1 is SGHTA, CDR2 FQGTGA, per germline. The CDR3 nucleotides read TGTGCCAGCAGCTTTGGACAGGGCGAGCAGTACTTC. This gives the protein CASSFGQGEQYF.

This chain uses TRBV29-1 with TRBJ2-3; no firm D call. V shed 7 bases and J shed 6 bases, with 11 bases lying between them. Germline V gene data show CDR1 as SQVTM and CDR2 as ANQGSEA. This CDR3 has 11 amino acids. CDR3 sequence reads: CSAPEVDTQYF. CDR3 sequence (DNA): TGCAGCGCCCCCGAGGTCGATACGCAGTATTTT.

This CDR3 reads CASSQDVIAGGVDTQYF. The CDR3 bases are TGTGCCAGCAGCCAAGACGTCATTGCGGGAGGGGTGGATACGCAGTATTTT. The chain links TRBV4-2 to TRBJ2-3, with 9 bases identical to TRBD2. Trimming took 0 bases from V and 6 from J; bases not matched to a gene: 10. There are 17 residues in the CDR3. Looked up from germline, CDR1 is LGHNA and CDR2 is YNFKEQ.

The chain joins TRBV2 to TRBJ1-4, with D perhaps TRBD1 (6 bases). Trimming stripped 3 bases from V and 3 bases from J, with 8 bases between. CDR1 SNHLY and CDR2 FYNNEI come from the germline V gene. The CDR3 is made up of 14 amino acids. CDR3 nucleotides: TGTGCCAGCAGTGATTCAGGGGCTAATGAAAAACTGTTTTTT. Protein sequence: CASSDSGANEKLFF.

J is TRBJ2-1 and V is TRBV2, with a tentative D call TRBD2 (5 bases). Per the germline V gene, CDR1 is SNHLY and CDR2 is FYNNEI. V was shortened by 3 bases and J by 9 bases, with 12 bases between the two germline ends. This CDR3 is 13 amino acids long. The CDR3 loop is CASSEAQEVEQFF. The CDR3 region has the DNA TGTGCCAGCAGTGAGGCCCAGGAGGTTGAGCAGTTCTTC.

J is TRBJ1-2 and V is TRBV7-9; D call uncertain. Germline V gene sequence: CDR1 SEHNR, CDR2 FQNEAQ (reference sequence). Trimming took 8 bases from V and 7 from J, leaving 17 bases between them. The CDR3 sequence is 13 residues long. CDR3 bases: TGTGCCAGCGCGGGCCTTCGCGGGCGTGGCTACACCTTC. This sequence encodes CASAGLRGRGYTF.

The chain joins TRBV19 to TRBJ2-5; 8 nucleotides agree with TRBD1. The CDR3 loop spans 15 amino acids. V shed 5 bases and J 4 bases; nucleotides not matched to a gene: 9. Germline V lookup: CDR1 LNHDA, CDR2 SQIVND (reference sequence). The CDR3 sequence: CASSLTRQGRETQYF. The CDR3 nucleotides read TGTGCCAGTAGTTTAACCCGACAGGGGCGAGAGACCCAGTACTTC. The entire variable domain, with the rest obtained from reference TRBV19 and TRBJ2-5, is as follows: DGGITQSPKYLFRKEGQNVTLSCEQNLNHDAMYWYRQDPGQGLRLIYYSQIVNDFQKGDIAEGYSVSREKKESFPLTVTSAQKNPTAFYLCASSLTRQGRETQYFGPGTRLLVL.

The DNA of the CDR3 is TGTGCCAGCAGCCGGACAGTTAACACCGGGGAGCTGTTTTTT. This translates into CASSRTVNTGELFF. The rearrangement uses TRBV2 and TRBJ2-2; a possible D gene is TRBD1 (6 bases). Germline lookup yields CDR1 SNHLY and CDR2 FYNNEI. Deletions cut 6 bases from V and 2 bases from J, with 10 bases between. The CDR3 is made up of 14 amino acids.

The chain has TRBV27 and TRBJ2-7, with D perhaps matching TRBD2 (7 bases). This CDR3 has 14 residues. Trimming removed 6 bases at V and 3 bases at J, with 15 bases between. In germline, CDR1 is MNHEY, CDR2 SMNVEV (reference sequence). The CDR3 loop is CASRSEGGFYEQYF. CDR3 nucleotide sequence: TGTGCCAGCAGATCGGAGGGGGGGTTCTACGAGCAGTACTTC.

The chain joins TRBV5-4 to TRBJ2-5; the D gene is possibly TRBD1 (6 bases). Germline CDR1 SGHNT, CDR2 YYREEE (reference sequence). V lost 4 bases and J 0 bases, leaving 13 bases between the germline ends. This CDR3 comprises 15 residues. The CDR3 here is CASSEDPGDQETQYF. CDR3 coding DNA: TGTGCCAGCAGCGAGGACCCAGGGGACCAAGAGACCCAGTACTTC.

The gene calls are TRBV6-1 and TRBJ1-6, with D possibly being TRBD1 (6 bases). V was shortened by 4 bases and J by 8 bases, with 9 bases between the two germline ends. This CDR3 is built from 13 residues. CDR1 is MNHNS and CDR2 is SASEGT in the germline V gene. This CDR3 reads CASSGDTDSPLHF. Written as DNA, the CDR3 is TGTGCCAGCAGTGGGGACACAGATTCACCCCTCCACTTT.

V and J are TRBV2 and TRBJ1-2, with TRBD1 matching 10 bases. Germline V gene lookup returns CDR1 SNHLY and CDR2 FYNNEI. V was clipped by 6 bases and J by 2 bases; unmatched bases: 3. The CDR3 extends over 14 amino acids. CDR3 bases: TGTGCCAGCAGGACAGGGGGCTCGAACTATGGCTACACCTTC. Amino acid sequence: CASRTGGSNYGYTF.

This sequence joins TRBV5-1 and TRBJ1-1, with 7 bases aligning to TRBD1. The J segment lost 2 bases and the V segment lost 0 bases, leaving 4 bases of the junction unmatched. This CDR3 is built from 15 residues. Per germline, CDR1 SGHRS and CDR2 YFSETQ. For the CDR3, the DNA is TGCGCCAGCAGCTTGGGAGGGGGCGTTAACACTGAAGCTTTCTTT. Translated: CASSLGGGVNTEAFF.

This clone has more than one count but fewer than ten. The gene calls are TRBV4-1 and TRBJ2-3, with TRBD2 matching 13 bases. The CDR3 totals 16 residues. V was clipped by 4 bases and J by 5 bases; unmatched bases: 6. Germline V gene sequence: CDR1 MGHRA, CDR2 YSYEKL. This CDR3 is CASSRTSGGAIDTQYF. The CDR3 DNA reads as TGCGCCAGCAGCCGTACTAGCGGGGGGGCGATAGATACGCAGTATTTT.

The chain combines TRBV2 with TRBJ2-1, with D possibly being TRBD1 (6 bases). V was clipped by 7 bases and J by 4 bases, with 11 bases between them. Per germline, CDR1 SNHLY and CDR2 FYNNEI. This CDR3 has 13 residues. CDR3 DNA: TGTGCCAGCACCCTAGGACAGTACAATGAGCAGTTCTTC. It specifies CASTLGQYNEQFF.

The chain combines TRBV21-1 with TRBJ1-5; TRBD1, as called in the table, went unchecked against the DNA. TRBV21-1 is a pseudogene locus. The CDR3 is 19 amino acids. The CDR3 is CASSKAGRQGSDLNQPQHF. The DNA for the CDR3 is TGTGCCAGCAGCAAAGCTGGGAGACAGGGTTCGGATCTGAATCAGCCCCAGCATTTT.

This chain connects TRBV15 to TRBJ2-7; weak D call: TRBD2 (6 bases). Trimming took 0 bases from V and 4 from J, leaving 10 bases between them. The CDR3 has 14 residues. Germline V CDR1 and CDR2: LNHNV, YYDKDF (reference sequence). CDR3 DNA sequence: TGTGCCACCAGCAGAGATGGGGGGTTATACGAGCAGTACTTC. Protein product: CATSRDGGLYEQYF.

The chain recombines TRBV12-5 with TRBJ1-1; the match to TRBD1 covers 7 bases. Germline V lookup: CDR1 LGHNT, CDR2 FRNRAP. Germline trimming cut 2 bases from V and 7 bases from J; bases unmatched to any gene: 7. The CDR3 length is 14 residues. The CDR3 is CASGLIIGDSEAFF. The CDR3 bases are TGTGCTAGTGGTTTGATTATAGGGGACAGTGAAGCTTTCTTT.

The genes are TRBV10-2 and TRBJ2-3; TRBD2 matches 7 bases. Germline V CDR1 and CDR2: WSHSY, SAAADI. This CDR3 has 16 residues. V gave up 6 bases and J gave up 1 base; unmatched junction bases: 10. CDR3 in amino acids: CASRLEGGGGTDTQYF. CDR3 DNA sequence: TGCGCCAGCAGGCTAGAGGGCGGGGGTGGCACAGATACGCAGTATTTT.

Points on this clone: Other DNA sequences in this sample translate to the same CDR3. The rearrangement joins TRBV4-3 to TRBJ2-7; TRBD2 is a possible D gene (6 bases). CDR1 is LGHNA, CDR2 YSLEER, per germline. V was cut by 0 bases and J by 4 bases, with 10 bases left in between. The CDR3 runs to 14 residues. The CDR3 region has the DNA TGCGCCAGCAGCCAAGATGGGACTTCGTACGAGCAGTACTTC. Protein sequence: CASSQDGTSYEQYF.

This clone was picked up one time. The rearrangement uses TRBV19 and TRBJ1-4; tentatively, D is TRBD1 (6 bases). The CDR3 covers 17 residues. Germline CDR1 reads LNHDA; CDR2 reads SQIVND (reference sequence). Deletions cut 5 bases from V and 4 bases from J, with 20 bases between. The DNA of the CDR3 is TGTGCCAGTAGTTCCAGGGGTCGCAGTCGTATTAATGAAAAACTGTTTTTT. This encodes CASSSRGRSRINEKLFF.